This entry concerns a single T cell receptor (beta chain). Only in-frame clones appear in the TCRdb table, and some are missing; sequencing was by immunoSEQ multiplex PCR. The data show 65,000 to 100,000 clones, roughly 84% seen once. The data were taken from a study of OX40 agonist ivuxolimab in advanced cancers. For the study at large: In this cohort, patients received ivuxolimab, an agonistic anti-OX40 (CD134) antibody.

V lost 5 bases, J lost 3 bases, and 4 bases stayed unmatched. In germline, CDR1 is MDHEN, CDR2 SYDVKM. The CDR3 is made up of 14 amino acids. The clonotype originates from an adult with an advanced solid tumor such as melanoma, head and neck, liver or kidney cancer. The material sequenced was CD4+ or CD8+ T cells sorted from blood, taken in a trial of the OX40 agonist ivuxolimab. This rearrangement joins TRBV28 to TRBJ2-7; TRBD2 matches at 10 bases. For the CDR3, the DNA is TGTGCCAGCAGTAAGCCTAGCGGGGGCTACGAGCAGTACTTC. As protein: CASSKPSGGYEQYF.